These T cell receptor beta chains were read from a single sample in a study of T-cell reconstitution after alpha-beta-depleted transplantation in children. TCRdb reanalysed the PCR reads using MiXCR and keeps one entry per CDR3 protein. In the table there are about 470,000 distinct CDR3 sequences, roughly 44% of which are singletons. The sample consisted of PBMCs, taken before TCRalphabeta/CD19-depleted stem cell transplant. Receptor source: a girl aged 2-10 years with aplastic anemia, due to receive a stem cell transplant. The CDR3 runs from the conserved cysteine through the conserved F or W. Size is stated for part of the rows, as once, few or many counts, or as a class when the clone is expanded.

TRBV7-2	many	TRBJ1-3	CASSSGQLLDTIYF
TRBV6-6	-	TRBJ2-7	CASATLSSYEQYF
TRBV20-1	-	TRBJ1-1	CSARVTVNTEAFF
TRBV6-5	-	TRBJ1-2	CASSFDRPSARYTF
TRBV18	few	TRBJ2-7	CASSLDDGYEQYF
TRBV20-1	-	TRBJ2-1	CSARAYRAGRDRDYNEQFF
TRBV12-3/TRBV12-4	many	TRBJ2-3	CASSQVASGTDTQYF
TRBV20-1	-	TRBJ2-3	CSAIERTDTQYF
TRBV9	-	TRBJ2-5	CASSVGFKVEETQYF
TRBV15	-	TRBJ2-5	CATSRENRGETQYF
TRBV20-1	-	TRBJ2-7	CSARGTTETYEQYF
TRBV7-2	-	TRBJ2-7	CASSQTGEQYF
TRBV29-1	-	TRBJ2-5	CSFLGQQETQYF
TRBV19	many	TRBJ2-1	CASSIITNNEQFF
TRBV3-1	few	TRBJ2-1	CASSQPAKVELANEQFF
TRBV2	-	TRBJ1-1	CASTVGNTEAFF
TRBV10-3	-	TRBJ2-5	CAISEGLAGTGSQETQYF
TRBV20-1	-	TRBJ2-7	CSARDNLASIYEQYF
TRBV5-1	once	TRBJ2-3	CASSLVPGLAGEDTQYF
TRBV20-1	-	TRBJ2-7	CSGDNSYEQYF
TRBV15	-	TRBJ2-1	CATSRRLADEQFF
TRBV28	-	TRBJ1-2	CASRTGTGRGGYTF
TRBV7-2	-	TRBJ2-3	CASRRGTSGMTDTQYF
TRBV5-1	-	TRBJ1-4	CASSPSVAGEKLFF
TRBV5-1	-	TRBJ2-7	CASSKTGYSYEQYF
TRBV20-1	-	TRBJ1-2	CSARDLDGSYGYTF